A selection of T cell receptor beta chains follows, all from one sample in a study of blood T cells in healthy people across ages. TCRdb used MiXCR to reprocess the 5' RACE reads, holding one entry per CDR3 protein. The sample lists some 700,000 distinct CDR3 sequences; roughly 20% were seen once. Sequenced sample: blood. Every receptor here comes from a man between 65 and 80 years old in good health. The CDR3 runs from the conserved cysteine through the conserved F or W.

v_gene	len	j_gene	CDR3aa
TRBV20-1	12	TRBJ1-1	CSAAGGNTEAFF
TRBV12-3/TRBV12-4	14	TRBJ1-2	CASVDLDGNYGYTF
TRBV29-1	11	TRBJ2-3	CSVALTDTQYF
TRBV5-5	15	TRBJ1-1	CASSLDLGMGTEAFF
TRBV7-2	14	TRBJ2-7	CASSTYSGTREQYF
TRBV5-1	14	TRBJ2-1	CASSTRGGLDEQLF
TRBV6-2/TRBV6-3	14	TRBJ1-3	CASSYGSSGNTIYF
TRBV4-3	13	TRBJ1-1	CASSQMERAEAFF
TRBV25-1	15	TRBJ2-1	CASSEISGPPHEQFF
TRBV12-3/TRBV12-4	12	TRBJ1-4	CASRIGNEKLFF
TRBV12-3/TRBV12-4	13	TRBJ1-1	CASSFGTRTEAFF
TRBV7-9	15	TRBJ1-4	CASSSQKGVLEKLFF
TRBV20-1	12	-	CSAPGLADEQFF
TRBV6-5	15	TRBJ1-3	CASSTNRASGNTIYF
TRBV6-5	13	TRBJ2-1	CAVHGPAYNEQFF
TRBV9	15	TRBJ1-4	CASSRRGTGLEKLFF
TRBV7-9	14	TRBJ2-5	CASGGSSAKETQYF
TRBV20-1	12	TRBJ1-2	CSARGPEVGYTF
TRBV7-2	14	TRBJ2-3	CASSLDRASDTQYF
TRBV11-2	15	TRBJ2-1	CASSRRGASYNEQFF
TRBV20-1	15	TRBJ1-5	CSAGGSGTFEDPQHF
TRBV12-3/TRBV12-4	12	TRBJ2-4	CAGSPGPTVQYF
TRBV11-2	15	TRBJ2-3	CASSLTDRPPDTQYF
TRBV3-1	14	TRBJ2-3	CASSQMGYADTQYF
TRBV5-4	15	TRBJ2-3	CASSVPSASTDTQYF
TRBV20-1	15	TRBJ1-6	CSARGTYSYNSPLHF
TRBV7-2	14	TRBJ2-3	CASSLLADRDTQYF
TRBV2	14	TRBJ1-2	CASSSNREGYGYTF
TRBV6-2/TRBV6-3	15	TRBJ1-4	CATLDRALFNEKLFF
TRBV2	15	TRBJ1-1	CASSLRDTWGTEAFF
TRBV7-9	16	TRBJ2-3	CASSLLGQDFTDTQYF
TRBV5-1	14	TRBJ1-4	CASSLEGSDEKLFF
TRBV5-6	12	TRBJ2-3	CASTLGADTQYF
TRBV5-1	14	TRBJ1-1	CASSFEGQGTEAFF
TRBV11-2	14	TRBJ1-6	CASSSGWVDSPLHF
TRBV6-2/TRBV6-3	15	TRBJ2-6	CASHRGGSGANVLTF
TRBV14	15	TRBJ2-5	CASSRRTGMQETQYF
TRBV18	17	TRBJ2-3	CASSPVKATTRTDTQYF
TRBV7-9	14	TRBJ1-4	CASSRDNHRVGLFF
TRBV2	15	TRBJ2-1	CASSERGMEWNEQFF
TRBV20-1	12	TRBJ1-1	CSAGVPNTEAFF
TRBV7-8	14	TRBJ2-2	CASSHGPGAGELFF
TRBV20-1	15	TRBJ2-1	CSARVSGGVYNEQFF
TRBV29-1	13	TRBJ2-1	CSVEGWRDREQFF
TRBV27	15	TRBJ1-4	CASSLVGAANEKLFF
TRBV10-3	15	TRBJ1-5	CAISESGQGNQPQHF
TRBV5-1	13	TRBJ1-5	CASSLGSGQPQHF
TRBV6-6	14	TRBJ1-1	CASSYGTLDTEAFF
TRBV20-1	12	TRBJ1-5	CSARGPNQPQHF
TRBV5-1	16	TRBJ2-1	CASSSPSGGAGDEQFF
TRBV5-1	15	-	CASSQGTSGSHEQFF
TRBV7-9	16	TRBJ2-2	CASSLSGGRRAGELFF
TRBV11-2	12	TRBJ2-1	CATRDGAGEQFF
TRBV29-1	15	TRBJ2-2	CSVDRDRTNTGELFF
TRBV10-3	16	TRBJ1-5	CAISEGDSLSNQPQHF
TRBV20-1	15	TRBJ2-3	CSAREGGKGTDTQYF
TRBV19	13	TRBJ1-5	CASSTEGNQPQHF
TRBV7-9	13	TRBJ2-1	CVSSLADSNEQFF
TRBV20-1	14	TRBJ2-7	CSATTDRGWNEQYF